This TCR beta chain was found in a study of blood T cell repertoires in COVID-19. Study details: Sources were T cells, B-cell-depleted T cells, or PBMCs; the material itself was cDNA or gDNA.

Germline-derived CDR1 and CDR2 are WNHNN and SYGVQD (reference sequence). The CDR3 spans 15 residues. Trimming cost V 3 bases and J 12 bases; bases outside gene matches: 6. Sequencing used immunoSEQ multiplex PCR; TCRdb keeps in-frame clones, though not all of them. The sample lists around 290,000 clones, roughly nine tenths occurring once. Source material: peripheral blood. This receptor was obtained from a woman in her 30s with COVID-19, enrolled during active disease. This sequence joins TRBV10-1 and TRBJ2-1, with 15 bases aligning to TRBD2. The CDR3, as DNA: TGCGCCAGCAGTGAAGGACTAGCGGGAGGGGGCTGGCAGTTCTTC. Amino acid sequence: CASSEGLAGGGWQFF.